This T cell receptor (beta chain) was captured in a study of T cells after yellow fever vaccination. Looking at the study overall: For low cell numbers, libraries were made with SMART-Seq v4 Ultra Low Input.

The table lists this clonotype with a few counts. Its antigen is currently unknown. Findings and limits, study-wide: Clones that expanded after primary vaccination mostly reappeared after the booster (roughly 96% CD4, 88% CD8). CD4 and CD8 compartments shared a small share of clonotypes.

Template switching with 5'RACE generated the TCR cDNA and added a universal primer site and UMIs. TCRdb reprocessed the 5' RACE reads with MiXCR, giving one entry per CDR3 protein. Seen here are approximately 300,000 distinct CDR3 sequences, around 7.3% observed once, and the top ten hold roughly a sixth. The germline gives CDR1 MGHRA, CDR2 YSYEKL. This CDR3 region has 17 residues. V shed 0 bases and J shed 5 bases, with 19 bases lying between them. This TCR came from a young man who received the YFV17D yellow fever vaccine. The starting material was PBMCs, obtained roughly 45 days after the first yellow fever vaccination. The rearrangement joins TRBV4-1 to TRBJ2-5; D perhaps matches TRBD1 (6 bases). CDR3 sequence: CASSQEGFERGWETQYF. For the CDR3, the DNA is TGCGCCAGCAGCCAAGAGGGTTTTGAGAGGGGGTGGGAGACCCAGTACTTC.